These T cell receptor beta chains were read from a single sample in a study of naive and memory T cell subsets. TCRdb re-analysed the UMI-ligation and nested PCR reads in MiXCR, keeping a single row per CDR3 protein. The profile shows tens of thousands of distinct CDR3 sequences, less than 15% of them singletons. Sequenced: central memory CD4+ T cells from blood. The receptors originated from a human donor in good health. Both conserved end residues are part of each CDR3. The order of the fields is V gene, CDR3 protein.

TRBV2 CASSEQRGYTEQFF
TRBV12-3/TRBV12-4 CASRSLYNEQFF
TRBV7-2 CASSFQYTEAFF
TRBV12-3/TRBV12-4 CASSLGELAWETQYF
TRBV18 CASSQDGTLDTQYF
TRBV27 CASSFSGGRNYEQYF
TRBV7-2 CASSLVRAGANVLTF
TRBV14 CASSQRPGLSYEQYF
TRBV29-1 CSEGQYNEQFF
TRBV10-3 CAISESRKRETQYF
TRBV15 CATSRRGSGSTDTQYF
TRBV5-1 CASGPGGRGGGELFF
TRBV27 CASSPSGTGGRETQYF
TRBV20-1 CSARGPDRGGEQYF
TRBV15 CATSRDVGNGEQYF
TRBV12-3/TRBV12-4 CASSLTAKNTEAFF
TRBV5-4 CASSLASINRETQYF
TRBV5-1 CASGGDGGNTIYF
TRBV24-1 CATSDRTGLGDQPQHF
TRBV6-6 CASYRGQRNTIYF
TRBV6-6 CASSYGDTTDTQYF
TRBV5-1 CASSPIQNPPFYGYTF
TRBV5-1 CASRQEGNQPQHF
TRBV4-2 CASSQAGESPGDTQYF
TRBV27 CASSFRGAGYGYTF
TRBV20-1 CSVRRSGNNEQFF
TRBV29-1 CSVVRGQSNTGELFF
TRBV6-1 CASSWNRGSGSPLHF
TRBV18 CASSGQWGTSEAFF
TRBV6-1 CASSENRGPNQPQHF
TRBV18 CASSPRGDWLAGDNIKNNEQFF
TRBV20-1 CSAWGLGEQYF
TRBV30 CAWGLNNSPLHF
TRBV20-1 CSARRDLESEQYF
TRBV20-1 CSAWRVARNEQFF
TRBV14 CASSQPLAGSEQYF
TRBV27 CASRASTSPLHF
TRBV7-2 CASSLLPSGNAGEQYF
TRBV7-2 CASRLAWDNEQFF
TRBV20-1 CSASRTGELFF